The 29 T cell receptor beta chains reported below all come from one sample, sequenced in a study of CD8 T cells in ankylosing spondylitis. TCRdb passed the 5' RACE reads through MiXCR, listing each CDR3 protein once. The sample yields 130,000 or so distinct CDR3 sequences, about an eighth seen once. The source material was blood, either unsorted or a sorted T cell fraction (not recorded which). Every receptor here comes from a female donor with ankylosing spondylitis or in good health (not recorded which).

At least ten counts were recorded for this clonotype. The V and J genes are TRBV20-1 and TRBJ1-2, with D uncertain. The CDR3 is 13 amino acids. The germline V gene encodes CDR1 DFQATT and CDR2 SNEGSKA (reference sequence). Between the trimmed V and J ends, which lost 2 bases and 6 bases, there was a span of 13 bases. The CDR3 DNA is TGCAGTGCTAGAATGGCGGACGGAGATGGCTACACCTTC. Residues: CSARMADGDGYTF.

The rearrangement uses TRBV7-4 and TRBJ2-7; D might be TRBD2 (6 bases). V was trimmed by 1 base and J by 2 bases, leaving 9 bases between them. The CDR3 totals 14 residues. Germline lookup yields CDR1 SGHVT and CDR2 SQSDAQ. Here the CDR3 reads CASSLEGRTYEQYF. For the CDR3, the DNA is TGTGCCAGCAGCTTAGAGGGGAGGACCTACGAGCAGTACTTC.

This clonotype was seen many times. This rearrangement joins TRBV27 to TRBJ1-2; TRBD1 matches 7 bases. After removal of 7 bases from V and 7 bases from J, the junction contained 15 bases not matched to a gene. The CDR3 spans 15 residues. CDR1 is MNHEY, CDR2 SMNVEV, per germline (reference sequence). The CDR3 sequence is CASTPRGAGGFGYTF. DNA for the CDR3: TGTGCCAGCACTCCCAGGGGGGCAGGGGGTTTTGGCTACACCTTC.

This clonotype was found many times. Its ends do not fully match the called genes, so a read error is possible. The chain has TRBV30 and TRBJ1-6; weak D call: TRBD1 (5 bases). This CDR3 contains 14 residues. CDR1 and CDR2 (germline): GTSNPN, SVGIG (reference sequence). CDR3 sequence (DNA): TGTGCCTGGAGTTTAGGAAGGGGTAATCCACCCCTCCACTTT. Translation: CAWSLGRGNPPLHF.

At least ten counts were recorded for this clonotype. In nucleotides, the CDR3 is TGCGCCAGCAGCTTGGAGTTGGGGGAGATACGGACTGAAGCTTTCTTT. Translated, it gives CASSLELGEIRTEAFF. The chain recombines TRBV5-1 with TRBJ1-1, with D perhaps TRBD1 (5 bases). Germline V CDR1 and CDR2: SGHRS, YFSETQ. CDR3 length: 16 residues. V was cut by 0 bases and J by 5 bases, with 17 bases left in between.

This clonotype was observed many times. This sequence joins TRBV29-1 and TRBJ2-7, with no clear D. Germline-derived CDR1 and CDR2 are SQVTM and ANQGSEA. V gave up 1 base and J gave up 2 bases, with 6 bases separating them. This CDR3 has 12 amino acids. The CDR3: CSVEGETYEQYF. CDR3 bases: TGCAGCGTTGAAGGGGAAACCTACGAGCAGTACTTC.

Many counts were recorded for this clonotype. In DNA, the CDR3 is TGCAGTGCTAGTGATCTAGCGGGGGGGCCGGGCACAGATACGCAGTATTTT. It yields the protein CSASDLAGGPGTDTQYF. The gene calls are TRBV20-1 and TRBJ2-3; 12 bases fit TRBD2. Germline lookup yields CDR1 DFQATT and CDR2 SNEGSKA (reference sequence). The trim removed 3 bases at V and 1 base at J, leaving 8 bases unmatched. This CDR3 spans 17 amino acids.

Ten or more counts support this clonotype. The V gene is TRBV6-5, the J gene TRBJ1-2, with 7 positions matching TRBD1. The CDR3 has 15 amino acids. With 1 base clipped from V and 0 bases from J, the junction kept 2 bases outside the gene matches. Germline V CDR1 and CDR2: MNHEY, SVGAGI. The CDR3 reads CASSYLGQTNYGYTF. The CDR3, as DNA: TGTGCCAGCAGTTACTTGGGACAGACTAACTATGGCTACACCTTC.

This clonotype was picked up many times. The chain is built from TRBV7-2 and TRBJ2-3, with unresolved D. There are 12 residues in the CDR3. V was pared by 5 bases and J by 4 bases, with 7 bases between. Germline V gene lookup returns CDR1 SGHTA and CDR2 FQGNSA. The CDR3 bases are TGTGCCAGCAGCCCCTATTCAGATACGCAGTATTTT. Translated: CASSPYSDTQYF.

There are many counts of this clonotype. V and J are TRBV5-1 and TRBJ2-7, with D possibly being TRBD2 (5 bases). Trimming left V 1 base short and J 7 bases short, with 18 bases between. Germline V gives CDR1 SGHRS, CDR2 YFSETQ. CDR3 length equals 15 residues. The CDR3 sequence is CASSLYGRSEGEQYF. The CDR3 nucleotides read TGCGCCAGCAGCTTGTATGGCAGATCAGAGGGAGAGCAGTACTTC.

This clonotype was picked up many times. The V and J genes are TRBV28 and TRBJ2-3; D is uncertain. This CDR3 has 13 residues. CDR1 and CDR2 from the germline V gene are MDHEN and SYDVKM. V shed 2 bases and J shed 0 bases, with 3 bases lying between them. The CDR3 protein is CASSLISTDTQYF. DNA for the CDR3: TGTGCCAGCAGTTTAATAAGCACAGATACGCAGTATTTT. The whole variable domain, filled in from reference TRBV28 and TRBJ2-3, reads DVKVTQSSRYLVKRTGEKVFLECVQDMDHENMFWYRQDPGLGLRLIYFSYDVKMKEKGDIPEGYSVSREKKERFSLILESASTNQTSMYLCASSLISTDTQYFGPGTRLTVL.

In DNA form, the CDR3 reads TGTGCCAGCCTTACCGGACGTTCCCTCTACGAGCAGTACTTC. The encoded protein is CASLTGRSLYEQYF. The gene calls are TRBV6-1 and TRBJ2-7; D gene uncertain. Germline V gene data show CDR1 as MNHNS and CDR2 as SASEGT. CDR3 length: 14 amino acids. V dropped 8 bases and J dropped 3 bases, with 17 bases sitting between them.

Regarding this clonotype: This clone may be a read error of a much larger clone one base away. The chain couples TRBV6-6 to TRBJ1-2, with D maybe TRBD1 (6 bases). Germline values: CDR1 MNHNY, CDR2 SVGAGI (reference sequence). The CDR3 extends over 12 amino acids. CDR3 protein: CASSPSLGGYPF. The CDR3 DNA is TGTGCCAGCAGCCCTAGTCTCGGGGGCTACCCCTTC.

This clonotype was detected ten times or more. J is TRBJ1-4 and V is TRBV19; D is ambiguous. The CDR3 consists of 15 residues. Trimming took off 5 bases at V and 8 bases at J, with 18 bases between the two ends. CDR1 and CDR2 (germline): LNHDA, SQIVND (reference sequence). The CDR3 loop reads CASSLEGRREEKLFF. In DNA, the CDR3 is TGTGCCAGTAGTTTGGAGGGCAGGCGGGAAGAAAAACTGTTTTTT.

This chain joins TRBV20-1 and TRBJ2-3; D tentatively reads TRBD1 or TRBD2 (6 bases each). CDR3 length: 14 amino acids. Germline CDR1 reads DFQATT; CDR2 reads SNEGSKA (reference sequence). Trimming cost V 6 bases and J 7 bases, with 20 bases left between them. CDR3 residues: CSASEGGGANTQYF. Here the CDR3 DNA reads TGCAGTGCGAGCGAGGGGGGCGGAGCGAATACGCAGTATTTT.

In this sample, this clonotype turned up many times. The gene calls are TRBV6-4 and TRBJ1-1; unclear D gene. Germline loops: CDR1 MRHNA, CDR2 SNTAGT. The V end was cut by 6 bases, the J end by 1 base, with 12 bases between. CDR3 length equals 14 residues. CDR3 residues: CASRQTVKNTEAFF. The DNA of the CDR3 is TGTGCCAGCAGACAAACGGTAAAGAACACTGAAGCTTTCTTT.

In its sample, this clonotype was seen many times. V gene TRBV20-1 combines with J gene TRBJ2-7; D uncertain. Per germline, CDR1 DFQATT and CDR2 SNEGSKA (reference sequence). This CDR3 spans 14 amino acids. Trimming shortened V by 6 bases and J by 3 bases, and 18 bases separated the two germline ends. DNA of the CDR3: TGCAGTGCACCCAGTTCCGGACGCAGCTACGAGCAGTACTTC. Amino acids: CSAPSSGRSYEQYF.

Points on this clonotype: This clone may be a read error of a much larger clone one base away. The chain employs TRBV9 and TRBJ2-7; D possibly matches TRBD1 or TRBD2 (5 bases each). The CDR3 length is 14 residues. Looked up from germline, CDR1 is SGDLS and CDR2 is YYNGEE. The CDR3 DNA follows: TGTGCCAGCAGCGCGGGACCGATGTCCTACGGGCAGTACTTC. Residues: CASSAGPMSYGQYF.

Ten or more counts support this clonotype. The CDR3 sequence is CATRGQGATEAFF. The CDR3 DNA is TGCGCCACACGCGGACAGGGGGCCACTGAAGCTTTCTTT. The rearrangement uses TRBV10-1 and TRBJ1-1; 11 bases agree with TRBD1. The CDR3 covers 13 residues. Trimming at V came to 10 bases and at J to 4 bases, leaving 5 bases not matched to a gene. In germline, CDR1 is WNHNN, CDR2 SYGVQD (reference sequence).

Concerning this clonotype itself: A much larger clone lies a single base off, so this may be a read error. This is likely a read error, given that the CDR3 carries no conserved phenylalanine or tryptophan at its end. This chain connects TRBV20-1 to TRBJ2-4; 10 bases line up with TRBD2. The CDR3 loop spans 17 amino acids. V lost 8 bases and J lost 1; bases outside the gene matches: 14. Looked up from germline, CDR1 is DFQATT and CDR2 is SNEGSKA (reference sequence). The CDR3 reads CSPRDERGGKAKNIQYL. DNA of the CDR3: TGCAGTCCCCGTGACGAGCGGGGGGGCAAGGCCAAAAACATTCAGTACCTC.

The CDR3 here is CATSDLGGAQETQYF. CDR3 DNA sequence: TGTGCCACCAGTGATTTGGGGGGGGCTCAAGAGACCCAGTACTTC. V usage is TRBV24-1 and J usage is TRBJ2-5; D perhaps matches TRBD2 (7 bases). Germline V gene data show CDR1 as KGHDR and CDR2 as SFDVKD. The CDR3 is 15 residues long. V dropped 0 bases and J dropped 2 bases, with 9 bases sitting between them.

The chain is built from TRBV30 and TRBJ2-1; D possibly corresponds to TRBD2 (5 bases). Germline CDR1 GTSNPN, CDR2 SVGIG (reference sequence). CDR3 length: 14 amino acids. The germline V and J ends were trimmed by 2 bases and 4 bases, with 12 bases remaining between them. The CDR3 loop is CAWSMVAYYNEQFF. The CDR3 DNA follows: TGTGCCTGGAGTATGGTAGCGTATTACAATGAGCAGTTCTTC.

The CDR3 bases are TGTGCCAGCAGTCCGGAGGGGGGCGCGAATCAGCCCCAGCATTTT. It yields the protein CASSPEGGANQPQHF. The chain joins TRBV2 to TRBJ1-5; D is possibly TRBD1 (6 bases). From germline, CDR1 is SNHLY and CDR2 FYNNEI. Trimming took 5 bases from V and 4 from J, leaving 15 bases between them. CDR3 size: 15 residues.

This clonotype was seen a few times. V gene TRBV24-1 combines with J gene TRBJ1-5; 7 positions agree with TRBD1. This CDR3 comprises 15 residues. The germline gives CDR1 KGHDR, CDR2 SFDVKD. V shed 3 bases, J shed 6 bases, and the junction held 7 bases outside the gene matches. The CDR3 nucleotides read TGTGCCACCAGTGATCCCCGACAGGGTGGTCAGCCCCAGCATTTT. Its translation: CATSDPRQGGQPQHF.

Many counts were recorded for this clonotype. J is TRBJ1-3 and V is TRBV12-3 or TRBV12-4; D possibly corresponds to TRBD1 (6 bases). The CDR3 is 17 residues long. V dropped 3 bases and J dropped 3 bases, with 18 bases sitting between them. CDR3 residues: CASSFYQDRRNGNTIYF. The DNA for the CDR3 is TGTGCCAGCAGTTTTTATCAGGACAGACGGAATGGAAACACCATATATTTT.

About this clonotype itself: This may be a read error, as it is one base from a much larger clone. The V gene is TRBV5-5, the J gene TRBJ1-2, with D tentatively TRBD1 (5 bases). The CDR3 sequence is 13 residues long. Germline CDR1 reads SGHKS; CDR2 reads YYEKEE (reference sequence). Here the CDR3 DNA reads TGTGCCAGCAGCCGACGGGGGAACTATGGCCACACCTTC. Translation: CASSRRGNYGHTF.

This clonotype was observed at least ten times. The J gene is TRBJ1-1, the V gene TRBV18; D might be TRBD1 (5 bases). The CDR3 spans 14 residues. Trimming took 0 bases from V and 3 from J, leaving 8 bases between them. Germline V CDR1 and CDR2: KGHSH, LQKENI. CDR3 residues: CASSPPEGHTEAFF. The CDR3 DNA reads as TGTGCCAGCTCACCACCTGAGGGACACACTGAAGCTTTCTTT.

To note about this clonotype: This may arise from a read error, as a much more abundant clone is one base away. The CDR3 nucleotides are TGTGCCACCAGCCAAGTGGCGACTAGCGGGAGTTCTCGGGAGCTGTTTTTT. It translates to CATSQVATSGSSRELFF. This chain links TRBV3-1 with TRBJ2-2, with TRBD2 identical over 12 bases. The germline V gene has CDR1 LGHDT and CDR2 YNNKEL (reference sequence). The CDR3 has 17 residues.

Concerning this clonotype itself: At one end the junction does not follow the germline gene, possibly because of a read error. The chain is built from TRBV2 and TRBJ2-6, with TRBD1 as a possible D gene (6 bases). This CDR3 contains 16 residues. Germline CDR1 SNHLY, CDR2 FYNNEI. The CDR3 nucleotides are TGTGCCAGCAGTTTCGACAGGCTCTCTGCGGCCAACGTCCTGACTTTC. Protein sequence: CASSFDRLSAANVLTF. The full variable domain, its missing parts supplied by reference TRBV2 and TRBJ2-6, is EPEVTQTPSHQVTQMGQEVILRCVPISNHLYFYWYRQILGQKVEFLVSFYNNEISEKSEIFDDQFSVERPDGSNFTLKIRSTKLEDSAMYFCASSFDRLSAANVLTFGAGSRLTVL.